This T cell receptor beta chain was found in a study of PD-L1 blockade in urothelial cancer. The table came from immunoSEQ multiplex PCR; TCRdb's copy has only in-frame clones and leaves some out. The sample lists 35,000 to 55,000 clones; around 90% were seen once. This CDR3 spans 14 amino acids. The germline V gene encodes CDR1 SGHDT and CDR2 YYEEEE. Trimming took 0 bases from V and 2 from J, leaving 8 bases between them. This rearrangement joins TRBV5-6 to TRBJ1-1, with D tentatively TRBD1 (5 bases). This sequence originates from a woman aged 55-69 years with urothelial cancer. The input for sequencing was PBMCs, taken around atezolizumab (anti-PD-L1) treatment. CDR3 sequence (DNA): TGTGCCAGCAGCTTGGGGGGGGGTAACACTGAAGCTTTCTTT. Its translation is CASSLGGGNTEAFF.